The TCR beta chain described here comes from a study of identical twins. The V end lost 4 bases, the J end lost 3 bases, and 14 bases lay between the germline ends. Germline V CDR1 and CDR2: SGHTA, FQGNSA. This CDR3 has 15 amino acids. This clonotype occurred a few times. Its antigen is unidentified. TCRdb reprocessed the 5' RACE reads with MiXCR, giving one entry per CDR3 protein. This table has about 700,000 distinct CDR3 sequences, under 9% appearing once. Study conclusions and caveats: These conclusions were based on statistical analysis (cross-sectional, not following the same donors).

This sample also appeared in a second study, on yellow fever vaccine responses in identical twins.

The chain recombines TRBV7-2 with TRBJ2-3; D not resolved. This clonotype was obtained from a woman between 18 and 29 years old in good health. Sequenced input: PBMCs. CDR3 protein: CASSSDPGGTDTQYF. The DNA for the CDR3 is TGTGCCAGCAGCTCTGACCCCGGTGGGACAGATACGCAGTATTTT.